This record concerns one T cell receptor beta chain sequence. The specificity of this receptor is unknown. Base qualities are not recorded, but no much larger clone differs from it by a single base. The immunoSEQ Assay, a bias-controlled multiplex PCR, was used to amplify TCRbeta CDR3 regions from genomic DNA. Concerning the study's data processing: Within the assay, amplification of reference gene primers was used to estimate how many nucleated cells each sample contained. To quantify the absolute abundance of each unique TCRbeta CDR3 rearrangement, sequence reads were collapsed and filtered. For each sample, productive Simpson clonality was calculated as the square root of Simpson's diversity index over productive rearrangements. This immuneACCESS table, as held by TCRdb, lists in-frame sequences with V and J called but not all clones. Of the missing ones, under half trace to an unresolved V gene in checked studies; the others have no known cause. The V and J calls and clone size were taken over from that table, and D and trimming were inferred from the DNA. Recorded for this sample are 51,000 or so clones; roughly 90% of them occurred a single time. The ten largest clonotypes hold 9% of the sample.

The germline V gene sets CDR1 to MGHRA and CDR2 to YSYEKL. Trimmed from V: 4 bases; trimmed from J: 1 base; junction bases lacking a gene match: 13. Inclusive of the bounding cysteine and phenylalanine, the CDR3 is 17 residues long. Only CDR3 DNA is held: 51 bases, read in frame from base 1. The data derive from a study of blood T cell repertoires in COVID-19 (TCRdb year 2020). Notes on the research overall: Samples from collaborators originated in the United States, Italy and Spain and spanned both the acute and convalescent phases of COVID-19. The prospective study material was composed of cDNA or gDNA derived from T cells, B-cell-depleted T cells, or PBMCs. Subjects who had been exposed to COVID-19, were actively infected with it, or had recovered from it provided the deeply sampled blood TCRbeta repertoires that made up the dataset. The repertoires were released in a freely available public database meant as a resource for research on the immune response to SARS-CoV-2. The samples were drawn from the first 160 participants of the ongoing ImmuneRACE study and from 1,254 subjects provided by 6 global collaborators. A de-identified subject ID, COVID-19 status, age in years and sex were almost always included in the sample metadata. Where available, HLA class I and class II types were obtained from metadata supplied by the sample provider rather than from assay-based typing.

Collaborating institutions collected whole blood in K2EDTA tubes following their own protocols. For TCRbeta analysis, collaborators shipped samples in one of three forms: frozen whole blood, isolated PBMCs, or DNA extracted from either of those sample types. The investigation overall reported the following: Clinical and demographic metadata were provided uncurated, with the amount varying by source and participant.

The receptor was isolated from a man of 80 years or more with active or convalescent COVID-19. Sequenced material: peripheral blood. This chain is built from TRBV4-1 and TRBJ2-7, and 7 junctional nucleotides match TRBD2. The encoded CDR3 is CASSPLLGGGLSYEQYF. The nucleotide sequence reads TGCGCCAGCAGCCCCCTTTTGGGGGGGGGTCTTTCCTACGAGCAGTACTTC.